The 32 T cell receptor beta chains below were found in one sample sequenced in a study of Ad26.COV2.S vaccination and SARS-CoV-2 variants. TCRdb's copy holds only in-frame clones and misses some; the assay was immunoSEQ multiplex PCR. The data show hundreds of thousands of clones, with over 75% seen just once and 3.4% held by the top ten. Regarding treatment: 15 to 20 received Ad26.COV2.S at low or high dose, single or two shots; 5 received placebo; per-sample allocation not given. Sampling was performed 63 days after the first vaccine or placebo injection. The source material was peripheral blood, sampled in a trial of Ad26.COV2.S vaccine versus placebo. The receptors were gathered from a person aged 18-65 years who received the Ad26.COV2.S COVID-19 vaccine or a placebo.

The chain employs TRBV7-3 and TRBJ2-1; 11 bases line up with TRBD2. This CDR3 spans 20 amino acids. Per germline, CDR1 SGHTA and CDR2 FQGTGA. Trimming cost V 4 bases and J 0 bases; bases outside gene matches: 14. The CDR3 loop reads CASSYTGTSGPVGSYNEQFF. The CDR3 bases are TGTGCCAGCAGCTACACCGGGACTAGCGGACCTGTGGGCTCCTACAATGAGCAGTTCTTC. Full variable domain (rest looked up from reference TRBV7-3 and TRBJ2-1): GAGVSQTPSNKVTEKGKYVELRCDPISGHTALYWYRQSLGQGPEFLIYFQGTGAADDSGLPNDRFFAVRPEGSVSTLKIQRTERGDSAVYLCASSYTGTSGPVGSYNEQFFGPGTRLTVL.

The rearrangement links TRBV4-1 to TRBJ2-1, with 7 bases fitting TRBD2. The CDR3 loop spans 17 amino acids. V dropped 2 bases and J dropped 7; count of bases not matched to a gene: 14. CDR1 is MGHRA, CDR2 YSYEKL, per germline. The CDR3 sequence: CASSQSPGDFGGNEQFF. The CDR3 DNA follows: TGCGCCAGCAGCCAATCCCCGGGGGACTTCGGGGGGAATGAGCAGTTCTTC.

The V call is TRBV4-1, the J call TRBJ2-1; TRBD2 matches at 8 bases. Germline-derived CDR1 and CDR2 are MGHRA and YSYEKL. The CDR3 runs 15 residues. Unmatched junction bases numbered 1, after V lost 1 base and J lost 2 bases. In DNA, the CDR3 is TGCGCCAGCAGCCAAGTACTAGCGGCCTACAATGAGCAGTTCTTC. Protein product: CASSQVLAAYNEQFF.

The gene calls are TRBV5-5 and TRBJ2-1, with unresolved D. The V gene lost 4 bases and the J gene lost 5 bases, with 4 bases spanning the gap. The CDR3 covers 11 residues. Germline CDR1 and CDR2: SGHKS and YYEKEE (reference sequence). The CDR3 nucleotides are TGTGCCAGCAGCGTTAACAATGAGCAGTTCTTC. This codes for CASSVNNEQFF.

This chain joins TRBV7-3 and TRBJ2-2; 7 positions match TRBD1. Germline V CDR1 and CDR2: SGHTA, FQGTGA. With 5 bases clipped from V and 11 bases from J, the junction kept 5 bases outside the gene matches. This CDR3 contains 12 residues. CDR3 coding DNA: TGTGCCAGCAGCAGACAGGGTGGAGAGCTGTTTTTT. This gives the protein CASSRQGGELFF.

The genes are TRBV6-2 or TRBV6-3 and TRBJ2-7, with a weak D call TRBD2 (5 bases). V was pared by 5 bases and J by 4 bases, with 15 bases between. The germline V gene has CDR1 MNHEY and CDR2 SVGEGT. The CDR3 totals 14 residues. The CDR3 reads CASSEGLNGYEQYF. Written as DNA, the CDR3 is TGTGCCAGCAGTGAGGGCCTTAACGGGTACGAGCAGTACTTC.

This clone was found once. This chain joins TRBV4-2 and TRBJ2-1; D may be TRBD2 (7 bases). Germline V gene lookup returns CDR1 LGHNA and CDR2 YNFKEQ. Between the trimmed V and J ends, which lost 1 base and 6 bases, there was a span of 10 bases. The CDR3 totals 14 residues. The CDR3 DNA reads TGTGCCAGCAGCCAAGTAGGGGGGGGCAATGAGCAGTTCTTC. This sequence encodes CASSQVGGGNEQFF.

V and J are TRBV4-3 and TRBJ1-6, with D unresolved. The length of the CDR3 is 16 residues. The germline V gene encodes CDR1 LGHNA and CDR2 YSLEER. V was cut by 4 bases and J by 0 bases, with 10 bases left in between. In DNA form, the CDR3 reads TGCGCCAGCAGCCCCTCTGCGGACTCCTATAATTCACCCCTCCACTTT. Its translation: CASSPSADSYNSPLHF.

This sequence joins TRBV5-1 and TRBJ2-7, with D possibly matching TRBD1 (6 bases). Germline lookup yields CDR1 SGHRS and CDR2 YFSETQ. There are 14 residues in the CDR3. Trimming stripped 0 bases from V and 0 bases from J, with 7 bases between. The CDR3, as DNA: TGCGCCAGCAGCTTGGACAGGGCCTCCTACGAGCAGTACTTC. Its translation: CASSLDRASYEQYF.

The chain recombines TRBV3-1 (or the pseudogene TRBV3-2) with TRBJ2-1; weak D call: TRBD2 (6 bases). The CDR3 contains 18 residues. Trimming cost V 0 bases and J 5 bases, with 20 bases left between them. CDR1 and CDR2 (germline): LGHDT, YNNKEL (reference sequence). CDR3 coding DNA: TGTGCCAGCAGCCAAGACGTGGGCGGGGCCGTAATGAACAATGAGCAGTTCTTC. Translating it yields CASSQDVGGAVMNNEQFF.

The J gene is TRBJ2-7, the V gene TRBV7-2, with a possible D match to TRBD1 (5 bases). Germline-derived CDR1 and CDR2 are SGHTA and FQGNSA. CDR3 size: 15 residues. V gave up 1 base and J gave up 1 base, with 11 bases separating them. As DNA, the CDR3 is TGTGCCAGCAGCTTAGTTGCAGGGCCATCCTACGAGCAGTACTTC. It translates to CASSLVAGPSYEQYF.

This chain links TRBV7-6 with TRBJ2-5; TRBD1 agrees at 8 bases. The junction had 10 bases not matched to a gene; V was cut back by 4 bases and J by 0 bases. The CDR3 is made up of 17 amino acids. Germline V CDR1 and CDR2: SGHVS, FNYEAQ. The CDR3 reads CASSSEYWTGHQETQYF. The CDR3 DNA follows: TGTGCCAGCAGCTCAGAGTACTGGACAGGGCACCAAGAGACCCAGTACTTC.

The V and J genes are TRBV9 and TRBJ1-1; D call uncertain. The CDR3 is 14 amino acids. Trimming stripped 4 bases from V and 3 bases from J, with 13 bases between. CDR1 and CDR2 (germline): SGDLS, YYNGEE. The CDR3 spells CASSLTISDTEAFF. The CDR3 DNA reads as TGTGCCAGCAGCCTCACAATCTCGGACACTGAAGCTTTCTTT.

The genes are TRBV5-6 and TRBJ1-6; 7 bases fit TRBD1. Looked up from germline, CDR1 is SGHDT and CDR2 is YYEEEE. V lost 0 bases and J lost 6; bases outside the gene matches: 6. The CDR3 sequence is 16 residues long. The CDR3 spells CASSLVRGKPNSPLHF. In DNA, the CDR3 is TGTGCCAGCAGCTTGGTCAGGGGGAAGCCTAATTCACCCCTCCACTTT.

The chain has TRBV12-3 or TRBV12-4 and TRBJ1-2; D might be TRBD1 (5 bases). The V end was cut by 5 bases, the J end by 3 bases, with 7 bases between. The CDR3 is 12 residues long. The CDR3 spells CASSQGDYGYTF. The CDR3 DNA reads TGTGCCAGCAGTCAGGGTGACTATGGCTACACCTTC.

This clone was seen once. The CDR3 loop reads CASSPGIGDSPLHF. The CDR3 coding sequence is TGTGCCAGCTCCCCTGGAATTGGGGATTCACCCCTCCACTTT. The chain joins TRBV18 to TRBJ1-6; D call uncertain. There are 14 residues in the CDR3. Germline V gives CDR1 KGHSH, CDR2 LQKENI. Trimming shortened V by 6 bases and J by 8 bases, and 14 bases separated the two germline ends.

The genes are TRBV7-2 and TRBJ1-4, with D possibly TRBD1 on 5 matching bases. Trimming cost V 5 bases and J 7 bases, with 11 bases left between them. Germline lookup yields CDR1 SGHTA and CDR2 FQGNSA. This CDR3 has 13 amino acids. CDR3 nucleotides: TGTGCCAGCAGCGGACAAGGAGGTGAAAAACTGTTTTTT. It is translated as CASSGQGGEKLFF.

The CDR3 here is CASSIRPGQGGSGNTIYF. CDR3 in DNA: TGTGCCAGCAGCATTAGACCGGGACAGGGAGGTTCTGGAAACACCATATATTTT. The chain couples TRBV9 to TRBJ1-3; 9 nucleotides match TRBD1. The CDR3 has 18 amino acids. Germline-derived CDR1 and CDR2 are SGDLS and YYNGEE. J gave up 1 base and V 4 bases, and 12 bases lay outside the gene matches. The full variable domain, completed using reference TRBV9 and TRBJ1-3, is DSGVTQTPKHLITATGQRVTLRCSPRSGDLSVYWYQQSLDQGLQFLIQYYNGEERAKGNILERFSAQQFPDLHSELNLSSLELGDSALYFCASSIRPGQGGSGNTIYFGEGSWLTVV.

CDR3 sequence: CASSPHGSQETQYF. CDR3 nucleotides: TGTGCCAGCAGCCCGCACGGGTCCCAAGAGACCCAGTACTTC. The J gene is TRBJ2-5, the V gene TRBV9; D unclear. Per germline, CDR1 SGDLS and CDR2 YYNGEE. This CDR3 has 14 residues. V was shortened by 4 bases and J by 1 base, with 11 bases between the two germline ends.

This clone was found once. This chain links TRBV4-2 with TRBJ2-7, with D possibly being TRBD1 (6 bases). Germline CDR1 LGHNA, CDR2 YNFKEQ. Trimming cost V 2 bases and J 4 bases, with 15 bases left between them. CDR3 length: 15 residues. The CDR3 bases are TGTGCCAGCAGCCAACAATGGACAGTAGAATACGAGCAGTACTTC. Translated, it gives CASSQQWTVEYEQYF.

The V call is TRBV7-9, the J call TRBJ2-7; D gene ambiguous. Germline loops: CDR1 SEHNR, CDR2 FQNEAQ (reference sequence). With 1 base removed from V and 2 bases from J, the gap between germline ends came to 9 bases. The CDR3 is 14 amino acids. The CDR3 loop is CASSLGDGAYEQYF. In DNA, the CDR3 is TGTGCCAGCAGCTTAGGTGACGGAGCCTACGAGCAGTACTTC.

The chain is built from TRBV6-1 and TRBJ1-2; D possibly corresponds to TRBD1 (5 bases). The CDR3 is 15 amino acids. V was shortened by 2 bases and J by 4 bases, with 14 bases between the two germline ends. The germline CDR1 and CDR2 sequences are MNHNS and SASEGT. CDR3 region: CASSEHRGGTYGYTF. The CDR3 nucleotides read TGTGCCAGCAGTGAACATAGAGGCGGGACCTATGGCTACACCTTC.

This rearrangement joins TRBV20-1 to TRBJ1-6; 9 bases match TRBD1. CDR1 and CDR2 from the germline V gene are DFQATT and SNEGSKA (reference sequence). This CDR3 comprises 13 residues. The V and J ends lost 3 bases and 7 bases, in that order; junction bases with no gene match: 1. The CDR3 DNA follows: TGCAGTGCTAGTGGACAGGGGAATTCACCCCTCCACTTT. This translates into CSASGQGNSPLHF.

The gene calls are TRBV9 and TRBJ2-2; 11 nucleotides agree with TRBD2. J was trimmed by 1 base and V by 3 bases; bases with no gene match: 2. Germline V gene sequence: CDR1 SGDLS, CDR2 YYNGEE. This CDR3 is 16 amino acids long. This chain's CDR3 is CASSALAGGNTGELFF. The CDR3 DNA sequence: TGTGCCAGCAGCGCCCTAGCGGGGGGGAACACCGGGGAGCTGTTTTTT.

The V and J genes are TRBV10-3 and TRBJ1-6; 7 bases fit TRBD1. Germline CDR1 and CDR2: ENHRY and SYGVKD. This CDR3 has 15 residues. The ends lost 5 bases at V and 4 bases at J; junction bases unmatched: 5. The CDR3 bases are TGTGCCATCAGTACTGGGACAGAGTATAATTCACCCCTCCACTTT. Translation gives CAISTGTEYNSPLHF.

The chain combines TRBV19 with TRBJ2-1; D perhaps matches TRBD1 (5 bases). In germline, CDR1 is LNHDA, CDR2 SQIVND (reference sequence). V dropped 10 bases and J dropped 4 bases, with 14 bases sitting between them. This CDR3 contains 13 residues. Here the CDR3 reads CATKGQGYNEQFF. The CDR3 coding sequence is TGTGCCACTAAAGGGCAGGGATACAATGAGCAGTTCTTC.

The chain recombines TRBV2 with TRBJ1-2; 8 bases align to TRBD1. Germline lookup yields CDR1 SNHLY and CDR2 FYNNEI. The CDR3 length is 15 residues. The V gene end was trimmed by 7 bases and the J gene end by 0 bases; junction bases not matched to a gene: 7. Here the CDR3 DNA reads TGTGCCAGCACGGACAGGGCCTCAGCTAACTATGGCTACACCTTC. This encodes CASTDRASANYGYTF.

The gene calls are TRBV3-1 (or the pseudogene TRBV3-2) and TRBJ2-7, with 12 bases matching TRBD1. The CDR3 loop spans 15 amino acids. The V gene end was trimmed by 3 bases and the J gene end by 5 bases; junction bases not matched to a gene: 5. CDR1 and CDR2 from the germline V gene are LGHDT and YNNKEL (reference sequence). The CDR3 region is CASSQAGTGGHEQYF. CDR3 nucleotides: TGTGCCAGCAGCCAGGCCGGGACAGGGGGCCACGAGCAGTACTTC.

This sequence joins TRBV13 and TRBJ1-5, with a weak D call TRBD1 (6 bases). This CDR3 is 20 amino acids long. Trimming left V 1 base short and J 7 bases short, with 29 bases between. From germline, CDR1 is PRHDT and CDR2 FYEKMQ (reference sequence). CDR3 nucleotides: TGTGCCAGCAGCTTAGACCCGGCCGGGGTTTGGTGGGACACTAGGCAGCCCCAGCATTTT. Its translation: CASSLDPAGVWWDTRQPQHF.

This clone was seen a single time. The chain recombines TRBV6-5 with TRBJ2-6, with 8 bases matching TRBD1. Unmatched junction bases numbered 5, after V lost 4 bases and J lost 12 bases. The CDR3 is 13 amino acids. The germline CDR1 and CDR2 sequences are MNHEY and SVGAGI. The CDR3 DNA reads TGTGCCAGCAGTTCGGACAGGGCAGGCGTCCTGACTTTC. Translation: CASSSDRAGVLTF.

The V call is TRBV4-2, the J call TRBJ2-5; D is possibly TRBD1 (6 bases). V was clipped by 1 base and J by 3 bases, with 12 bases between them. CDR1 and CDR2 (germline): LGHNA, YNFKEQ. The CDR3 runs 15 residues. CDR3 sequence reads: CASSQVLSGEETQYF. In DNA, the CDR3 is TGTGCCAGCAGCCAAGTCTTGTCAGGGGAAGAGACCCAGTACTTC.

The chain recombines TRBV5-6 with TRBJ2-5, with 8 bases identical to TRBD1. Germline values: CDR1 SGHDT, CDR2 YYEEEE. V lost 4 bases and J lost 7; bases outside the gene matches: 21. This CDR3 comprises 18 residues. DNA of the CDR3: TGTGCCAGCAGCGGCGCCGGGACAGGTGGACCTCCCTCGGGGACCCAGTACTTC. Translating it yields CASSGAGTGGPPSGTQYF.